This TCR beta chain was recovered during a study of blood T cell repertoires in COVID-19. In assigning cohorts, the study relied on participant-reported clinical history. Symptom resolution, clearance, or two negative PCRs marked the recovered donors of Cohort 3. This CDR3 is built from 12 residues. CDR1 and CDR2 from the germline V gene are LGHDT and YNNKEL (reference sequence). With V trimmed by 1 base and J by 14 bases, 5 bases remained unmatched. Methods used by the authors: Reference gene primer amplification yielded estimated nucleated cell counts. Measured with immunoSEQ multiplex PCR; TCRdb has only the in-frame clones, and not every one. V, J and clone size are those of that table, while D and trimming were read from the DNA. The sample yields 280,000 or so clones, 80% to 90% seen once.

The sequenced sample consisted of PBMCs or T cells enriched from blood (not recorded which). The chain employs TRBV3-1 (or the pseudogene TRBV3-2) and TRBJ2-3; TRBD1 aligns across 8 bases. This TCR derives from a man under 40 who had recovered from COVID-19. The CDR3: CASSQGTGGAYF. The CDR3 DNA reads as TGTGCCAGCAGCCAAGGTACAGGGGGAGCGTATTTT.